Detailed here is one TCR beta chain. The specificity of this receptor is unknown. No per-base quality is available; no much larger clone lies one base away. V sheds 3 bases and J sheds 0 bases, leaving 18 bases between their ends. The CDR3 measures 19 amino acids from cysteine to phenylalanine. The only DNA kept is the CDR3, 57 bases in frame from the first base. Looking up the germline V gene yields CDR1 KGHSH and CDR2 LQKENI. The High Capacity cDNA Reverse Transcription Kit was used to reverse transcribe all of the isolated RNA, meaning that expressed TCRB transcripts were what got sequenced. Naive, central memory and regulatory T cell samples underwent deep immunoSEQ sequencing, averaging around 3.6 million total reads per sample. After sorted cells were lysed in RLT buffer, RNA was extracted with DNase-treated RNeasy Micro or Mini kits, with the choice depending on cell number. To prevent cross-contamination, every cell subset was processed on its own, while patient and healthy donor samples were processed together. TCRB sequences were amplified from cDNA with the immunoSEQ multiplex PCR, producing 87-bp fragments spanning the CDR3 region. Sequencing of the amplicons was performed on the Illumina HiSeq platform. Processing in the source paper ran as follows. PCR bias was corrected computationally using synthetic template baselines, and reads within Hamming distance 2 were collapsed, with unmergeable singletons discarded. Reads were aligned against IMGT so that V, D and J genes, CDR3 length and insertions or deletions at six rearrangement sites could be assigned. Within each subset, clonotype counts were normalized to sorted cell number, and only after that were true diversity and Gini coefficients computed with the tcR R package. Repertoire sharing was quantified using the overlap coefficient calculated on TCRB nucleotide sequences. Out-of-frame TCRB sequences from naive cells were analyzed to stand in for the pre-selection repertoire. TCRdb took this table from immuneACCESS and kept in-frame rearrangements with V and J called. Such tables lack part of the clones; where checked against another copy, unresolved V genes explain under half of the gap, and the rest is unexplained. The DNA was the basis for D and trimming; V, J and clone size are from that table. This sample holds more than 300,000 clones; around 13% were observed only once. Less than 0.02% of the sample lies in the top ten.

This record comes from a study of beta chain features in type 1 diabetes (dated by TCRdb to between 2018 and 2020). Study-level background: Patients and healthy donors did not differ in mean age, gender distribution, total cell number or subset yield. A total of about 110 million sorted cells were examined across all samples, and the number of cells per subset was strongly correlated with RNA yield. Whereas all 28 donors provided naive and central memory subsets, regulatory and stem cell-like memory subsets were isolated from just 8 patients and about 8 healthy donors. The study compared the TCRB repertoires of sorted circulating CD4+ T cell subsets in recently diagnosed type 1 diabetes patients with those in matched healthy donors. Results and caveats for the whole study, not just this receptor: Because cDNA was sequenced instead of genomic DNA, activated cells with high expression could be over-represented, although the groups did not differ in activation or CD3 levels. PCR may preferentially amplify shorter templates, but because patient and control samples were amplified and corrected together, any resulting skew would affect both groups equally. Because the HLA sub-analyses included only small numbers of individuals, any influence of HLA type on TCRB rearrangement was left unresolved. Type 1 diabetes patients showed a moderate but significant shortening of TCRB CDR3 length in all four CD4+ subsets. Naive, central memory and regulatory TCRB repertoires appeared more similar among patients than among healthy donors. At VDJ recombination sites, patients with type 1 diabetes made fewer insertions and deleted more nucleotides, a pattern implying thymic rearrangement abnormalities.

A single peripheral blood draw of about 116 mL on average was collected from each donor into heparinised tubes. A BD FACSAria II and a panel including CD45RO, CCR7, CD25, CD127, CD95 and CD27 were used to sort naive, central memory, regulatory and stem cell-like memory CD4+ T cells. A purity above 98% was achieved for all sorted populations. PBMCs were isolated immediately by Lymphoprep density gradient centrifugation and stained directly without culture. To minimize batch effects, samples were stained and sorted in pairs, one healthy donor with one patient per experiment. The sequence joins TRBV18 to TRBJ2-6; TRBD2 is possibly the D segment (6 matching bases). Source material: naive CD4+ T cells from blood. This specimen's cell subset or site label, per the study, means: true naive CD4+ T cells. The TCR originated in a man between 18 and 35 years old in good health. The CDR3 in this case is CASSPTVGGEASGANVLTF. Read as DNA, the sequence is TGTGCCAGCTCACCCACGGTGGGAGGAGAGGCCTCTGGGGCCAACGTCCTGACTTTC.